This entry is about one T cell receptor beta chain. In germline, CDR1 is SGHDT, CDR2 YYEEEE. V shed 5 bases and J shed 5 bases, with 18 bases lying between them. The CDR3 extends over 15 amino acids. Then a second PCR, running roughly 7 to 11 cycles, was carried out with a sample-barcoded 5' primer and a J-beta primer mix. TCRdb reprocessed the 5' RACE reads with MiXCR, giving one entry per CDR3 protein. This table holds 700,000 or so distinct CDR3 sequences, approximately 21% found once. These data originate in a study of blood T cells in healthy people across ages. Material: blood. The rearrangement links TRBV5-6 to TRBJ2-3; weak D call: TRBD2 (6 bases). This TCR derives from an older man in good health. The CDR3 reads CASSPRAGSGDTQYF. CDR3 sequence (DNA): TGTGCCAGCAGTCCTCGAGCGGGTTCAGGAGATACGCAGTATTTT.